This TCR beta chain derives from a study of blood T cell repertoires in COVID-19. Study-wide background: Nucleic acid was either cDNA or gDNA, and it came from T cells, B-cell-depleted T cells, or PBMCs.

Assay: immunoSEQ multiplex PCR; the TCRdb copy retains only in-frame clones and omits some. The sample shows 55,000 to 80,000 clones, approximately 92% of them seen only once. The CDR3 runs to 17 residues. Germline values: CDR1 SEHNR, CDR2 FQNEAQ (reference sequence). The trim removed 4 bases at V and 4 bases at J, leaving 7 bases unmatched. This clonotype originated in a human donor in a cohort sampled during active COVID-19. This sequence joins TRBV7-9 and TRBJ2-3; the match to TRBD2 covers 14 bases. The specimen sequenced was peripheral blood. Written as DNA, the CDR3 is TGTGCCAGCAGCTCCGGGACTAGCGGGAGCGCAGCAGATACGCAGTATTTT. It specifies CASSSGTSGSAADTQYF.